The 8 T cell receptor beta chains below come from one sample, sequenced in a study of blood T cells in healthy people across ages. Primers used in a second PCR of roughly 6 to 12 cycles were a sample-barcoded 5' primer and a J-beta primer mix. TCRdb ran MiXCR on the 5' RACE reads and lists one entry per CDR3 protein. The table has about 650,000 distinct CDR3 sequences, 45% to 60% seen once. The material sequenced was blood. The source of these receptors is a woman older than 75 in good health.

This clonotype was seen only a few times. This rearrangement joins TRBV9 to TRBJ2-2, with a tentative D call TRBD1 (6 bases). This CDR3 contains 15 residues. Germline V CDR1 and CDR2: SGDLS, YYNGEE. V shed 3 bases and J shed 0 bases, with 9 bases lying between them. DNA for the CDR3: TGTGCCAGCAGCGCAGGGGTTCCGAACACCGGGGAGCTGTTTTTT. Its translation: CASSAGVPNTGELFF.

The chain carries TRBV12-3 or TRBV12-4 and TRBJ1-5; 8 bases fit TRBD1. The junction had 8 bases not matched to a gene; V was cut back by 6 bases and J by 4 bases. CDR3 length equals 15 residues. The CDR3 region has the DNA TGTGCCAGCAGCCATACAGGGGGTGGAAATCAGCCCCAGCATTTT. Protein product: CASSHTGGGNQPQHF.

This clonotype was counted ten times or more. The J gene is TRBJ2-3, the V gene TRBV7-2; tentative D call: TRBD2 (6 bases). V lost 5 bases and J 1 base, leaving 25 bases between the germline ends. Germline lookup yields CDR1 SGHTA and CDR2 FQGNSA. The CDR3 is made up of 19 amino acids. CDR3 sequence: CASSRTRVVGLTGTDTQYF. In DNA form, the CDR3 reads TGTGCCAGCAGCCGCACGAGAGTGGTGGGACTCACGGGCACAGATACGCAGTATTTT. Full variable domain (remainder filled in from reference TRBV7-2 and TRBJ2-3): GAGVSQSPSNKVTEKGKDVELRCDPISGHTALYWYRQSLGQGLEFLIYFQGNSAPDKSGLPSDRFSAERTGGSVSTLTIQRTQQEDSAVYLCASSRTRVVGLTGTDTQYFGPGTRLTVL.

This clonotype was counted many times. V usage is TRBV4-1 and J usage is TRBJ2-3, with 9 bases identical to TRBD2. Trimming cost V 1 base and J 4 bases; bases outside gene matches: 12. Germline loops: CDR1 MGHRA, CDR2 YSYEKL. The CDR3 contains 18 residues. The chain's CDR3 is CASSQVRSGGGAADTQYF. For the CDR3, the DNA is TGCGCCAGCAGCCAAGTCAGGTCAGGCGGGGGGGCAGCAGATACGCAGTATTTT.

The V call is TRBV29-1, the J call TRBJ2-5; tentatively, D is TRBD2 (8 bases). V lost 8 bases and J lost 1, with 20 bases in between. Germline V gene lookup returns CDR1 SQVTM and CDR2 ANQGSEA. This CDR3 spans 15 amino acids. The CDR3 reads CSLRGDSRLQETQYF. The CDR3 DNA reads TGCAGCCTGCGGGGGGACAGTCGACTCCAAGAGACCCAGTACTTC.

This clonotype has only a few counts. The chain uses TRBV7-9 and TRBJ1-2; D ambiguous. Germline lookup yields CDR1 SEHNR and CDR2 FQNEAQ (reference sequence). The CDR3 is made up of 14 amino acids. Trimming pared 5 bases from V and 4 bases from J, leaving 14 bases between. The CDR3 is CASSRAGEGYGYTF. The DNA for the CDR3 is TGTGCCAGCAGCCGAGCCGGGGAGGGCTATGGCTACACCTTC.

This chain uses TRBV4-1 with TRBJ2-1; 8 nucleotides line up with TRBD2. TRBJ2-7 explains the end of the DNA better; the J call may be wrong. The CDR3 consists of 15 residues. Per germline, CDR1 MGHRA and CDR2 YSYEKL. The DNA of the CDR3 is TGCGCCAGCAGCCATGAGACTAGCGCCTACAATGAGCAGTACTTC. It codes for CASSHETSAYNEQYF.

This sequence joins TRBV20-1 and TRBJ2-5; D is perhaps TRBD2 (5 bases). The germline CDR1 and CDR2 sequences are DFQATT and SNEGSKA (reference sequence). CDR3 length: 13 residues. The CDR3 reads CSGNRGSPETQYF. The CDR3 DNA follows: TGCAGCGGCAATCGCGGGTCTCCGGAGACCCAGTACTTC.